The next 26 T cell receptor beta chains were all read from a single sample in a study of blood T cells in healthy people across ages. Combining a sample-barcoded 5' primer with a J-beta primer mix, a second PCR ran for roughly 7 to 11 cycles. MiXCR, applied by TCRdb to the 5' RACE reads, yields one record per CDR3 protein. The sample carries around 780,000 distinct CDR3 sequences, approximately 24% recorded once. In addition, the sample was reused for a study of T cells of mothers and their children.

Input material: blood. The receptors were sampled from a boy aged 5-17 years in good health.

The chain recombines TRBV6-1 with TRBJ1-5; 8 bases agree with TRBD1. Germline V gene sequence: CDR1 MNHNS, CDR2 SASEGT. The ends lost 1 base at V and 5 bases at J; junction bases unmatched: 4. This CDR3 has 15 amino acids. The CDR3, as DNA: TGTGCCAGCAGTGAAGGCAGGGGGCGGGATCAGCCCCAGCATTTT. Translating it yields CASSEGRGRDQPQHF.

This clonotype was found a few times. The rearrangement links TRBV24-1 to TRBJ2-3; D not certain. There are 14 residues in the CDR3. Germline V gene lookup returns CDR1 KGHDR and CDR2 SFDVKD. V lost 9 bases and J 0 bases, leaving 12 bases between the germline ends. The CDR3 region is CATGPASSTDTQYF. CDR3 nucleotides: TGTGCCACCGGTCCGGCCTCGAGCACAGATACGCAGTATTTT.

CDR3 DNA sequence: TGTGCCAGCAGCATCCAGGGGGCTACTCAGCCCCAGCATTTT. Amino acids: CASSIQGATQPQHF. The rearrangement joins TRBV7-9 to TRBJ1-5, with TRBD1 matching 8 bases. The V segment lost 5 bases and the J segment 6 bases; nucleotides outside the gene matches: 6. CDR1 is SEHNR, CDR2 FQNEAQ, per germline (reference sequence). This CDR3 comprises 14 residues. Supplemented by reference TRBV7-9 and TRBJ1-5, the full variable domain reads DTGVSQNPRHKITKRGQNVTFRCDPISEHNRLYWYRQTLGQGPEFLTYFQNEAQLEKSRLLSDRFSAERPKGSFSTLEIQRTEQGDSAMYLCASSIQGATQPQHFGDGTRLSIL.

There are a few counts of this clonotype. V is TRBV28 and J is TRBJ2-1, with D possibly TRBD2 on 6 matching bases. Deletions cut 4 bases from V and 6 bases from J, with 16 bases between. CDR3 length: 15 amino acids. Germline V CDR1 and CDR2: MDHEN, SYDVKM. The CDR3 is CASSSPHGGPNEQFF. The CDR3 bases are TGTGCCAGCAGTTCACCTCACGGGGGACCCAATGAGCAGTTCTTC.

The chain is built from TRBV5-1 and TRBJ2-3, with 11 positions matching TRBD2. The CDR3 runs 17 residues. Germline CDR1 is SGHRS and CDR2 is YFSETQ. The V gene end was trimmed by 0 bases and the J gene end by 2 bases; junction bases not matched to a gene: 5. In DNA form, the CDR3 reads TGCGCCAGCAGCTTGGTTGGGACTAGCGGTTCCACAGATACGCAGTATTTT. This encodes CASSLVGTSGSTDTQYF.

The gene calls are TRBV3-1 and TRBJ2-5; D remains ambiguous. V was pared by 4 bases and J by 13 bases, with 25 bases between. This CDR3 region has 15 residues. Germline-derived CDR1 and CDR2 are LGHDT and YNNKEL (reference sequence). CDR3 DNA: TGTGCCAGCAGCCCCACTGCGGCAGCTCCAGAGGCCCGGTACTTC. This translates into CASSPTAAAPEARYF.

The chain couples TRBV12-5 to TRBJ1-5; D may be TRBD1 (5 bases). Trimming took off 9 bases at V and 6 bases at J, with 12 bases between the two ends. There are 12 residues in the CDR3. Germline CDR1 LGHNT, CDR2 FRNRAP. CDR3 sequence reads: CASAAGPQPQHF. The CDR3 DNA follows: TGTGCTAGCGCAGCGGGACCTCAGCCCCAGCATTTT.

In its sample, this clonotype was seen a few times. One junction end does not reproduce the germline sequence, and a read error may be involved. The CDR3 is CASSLAGAGDEQFF. The CDR3 nucleotides are TGTGCCAGCAGCCTAGCGGGGGCCGGGGATGAGCAGTTCTTC. The chain recombines TRBV7-2 with TRBJ2-1; TRBD2 aligns across 10 bases. The CDR3 sequence is 14 residues long. Germline V lookup: CDR1 SGHTA, CDR2 FQGNSA.

This clonotype turned up a few times. The chain combines TRBV11-1 with TRBJ1-1; possibly TRBD1 for D (5 bases). The length of the CDR3 is 15 residues. From germline, CDR1 is SGHAT and CDR2 FQDESV (reference sequence). V was shortened by 2 bases and J by 6 bases, with 16 bases between the two germline ends. The DNA of the CDR3 is TGTGCCAGCAGCTTACTAGATCTCGGGGACCCTGAAGCTTTCTTT. Translation: CASSLLDLGDPEAFF.

The table lists this clonotype with a few counts. The chain carries TRBV24-1 and TRBJ1-5, with 7 positions matching TRBD1. V was pared by 3 bases and J by 7 bases, with 5 bases of the junction left unmatched. CDR3 size: 14 residues. Germline CDR1 reads KGHDR; CDR2 reads SFDVKD. The CDR3 DNA reads as TGTGCCACCAGTGATAACAGGGGAGAACAGCCCCAGCATTTT. Protein sequence: CATSDNRGEQPQHF.

This rearrangement joins TRBV20-1 to TRBJ1-1, with 10 bases matching TRBD1. Germline V gene lookup returns CDR1 DFQATT and CDR2 SNEGSKA (reference sequence). The CDR3 runs 14 residues. V shed 5 bases and J 5 bases; nucleotides not matched to a gene: 8. The CDR3 DNA reads TGCAGTGCTGCCTTATGGGACAGGGGAACTGAAGCTTTCTTT. This sequence encodes CSAALWDRGTEAFF.

This rearrangement joins TRBV18 to TRBJ1-1; D unclear. CDR1 and CDR2 from the germline V gene are KGHSH and LQKENI. This CDR3 region has 14 residues. With 2 bases removed from V and 3 bases from J, the gap between germline ends came to 10 bases. The CDR3 region has the DNA TGTGCCAGCTCACCAGCTGAGGGCCACACTGAAGCTTTCTTT. Amino acids: CASSPAEGHTEAFF. Full variable domain (missing parts from reference TRBV18 and TRBJ1-1): NAGVMQNPRHLVRRRGQEARLRCSPMKGHSHVYWYRQLPEEGLKFMVYLQKENIIDESGMPKERFSAEFPKEGPSILRIQQVVRGDSAAYFCASSPAEGHTEAFFGQGTRLTVV.

About this clonotype: One junction end does not reproduce the germline sequence, and a read error may be involved. V and J are TRBV4-1 and TRBJ2-4; 14 bases are a match to TRBD2. There are 19 residues in the CDR3. Germline V gene sequence: CDR1 MGHRA, CDR2 YSYEKL. The CDR3 DNA is TGCGACAGCAGCCAAGTCGGGACTAGCGGGGGACTAGCCAAAAACATTCAGTACTTC. Translated, it gives CDSSQVGTSGGLAKNIQYF.

The V gene is TRBV2, the J gene TRBJ2-3, with 11 nucleotides matching TRBD2. The CDR3 sequence is 16 residues long. Germline loops: CDR1 SNHLY, CDR2 FYNNEI. The ends lost 5 bases at V and 2 bases at J; junction bases unmatched: 6. CDR3 amino acids: CASSPGLAVATDTQYF. In DNA, the CDR3 is TGTGCCAGCAGTCCGGGACTAGCGGTCGCCACAGATACGCAGTATTTT.

This clonotype has just a few counts. This sequence joins TRBV3-1 and TRBJ2-5; no clear D gene. V was clipped by 6 bases and J by 1 base, with 9 bases between them. Germline values: CDR1 LGHDT, CDR2 YNNKEL (reference sequence). CDR3 size: 13 residues. CDR3 nucleotides: TGTGCCAGCAGGAGGCAGGTCCAAGAGACCCAGTACTTC. Translation gives CASRRQVQETQYF.

The V and J genes are TRBV7-9 and TRBJ2-7; D might be TRBD1 (7 bases). The CDR3 length is 16 residues. V lost 5 bases and J 3 bases, leaving 20 bases between the germline ends. CDR1 and CDR2 (germline): SEHNR, FQNEAQ (reference sequence). CDR3 residues: CASSPRGVTGIYEQYF. CDR3 sequence (DNA): TGTGCCAGCAGCCCCAGGGGGGTGACAGGGATCTACGAGCAGTACTTC.

The CDR3 region is CASSLALGQDLPYEQYF. The CDR3, as DNA: TGCGCCAGCAGCTTGGCCTTGGGGCAGGACCTCCCCTACGAGCAGTACTTC. The chain employs TRBV5-1 and TRBJ2-7, with D possibly TRBD1 on 5 matching bases. V was pared by 0 bases and J by 2 bases, with 18 bases between. The germline CDR1 and CDR2 sequences are SGHRS and YFSETQ. The CDR3 totals 17 residues.

The chain joins TRBV11-2 to TRBJ1-5; D remains ambiguous. Trimming stripped 5 bases from V and 3 bases from J, with 14 bases between. Germline V gene sequence: CDR1 SGHAT, CDR2 FQNNGV. CDR3 length equals 15 residues. The CDR3: CASSPTPDNNQPQHF. The DNA for the CDR3 is TGTGCCAGCAGCCCGACACCGGATAACAATCAGCCCCAGCATTTT.

This clonotype was seen at least ten times. The V and J genes are TRBV28 and TRBJ2-1; D is unclear. CDR1 and CDR2 from the germline V gene are MDHEN and SYDVKM. V dropped 4 bases and J dropped 0 bases, with 7 bases sitting between them. The CDR3 is 14 amino acids. The DNA for the CDR3 is TGTGCCAGCAGTTACGGCGGCTCCTACAATGAGCAGTTCTTC. Protein product: CASSYGGSYNEQFF.

The chain joins TRBV12-3 or TRBV12-4 to TRBJ2-5; D might be TRBD1 (6 bases). Between the trimmed V and J ends, which lost 6 bases and 0 bases, there was a span of 17 bases. The CDR3 extends over 16 amino acids. The CDR3 bases are TGTGCCAGCAGCCCACGACAGGAATGGTACCAAGAGACCCAGTACTTC. This gives the protein CASSPRQEWYQETQYF.

This clonotype has more than one count but fewer than ten. J is TRBJ2-5 and V is TRBV5-1, with 8 bases that match TRBD2. The J call may be wrong; the DNA end is better matched by TRBJ2-1. CDR3 length equals 17 residues. Per the germline V gene, CDR1 is SGHRS and CDR2 is YFSETQ. CDR3 sequence (DNA): TGCGCCAGCAGTCACGCCGGAGCGGGGGCTCCCTTGAATGAGCAGTTCTTC. This codes for CASSHAGAGAPLNEQFF.

The chain has TRBV12-3 or TRBV12-4 and TRBJ1-5; no clear D gene. V was trimmed by 8 bases and J by 3 bases, leaving 14 bases between them. The CDR3 consists of 14 residues. CDR3 amino acids: CASRLPGSNQPQHF. DNA of the CDR3: TGTGCCAGCCGCTTACCGGGCTCCAATCAGCCCCAGCATTTT.

The chain is built from TRBV28 and TRBJ1-6, with 10 nucleotides matching TRBD1. V was pared by 8 bases and J by 8 bases, with 6 bases of the junction left unmatched. The germline V gene has CDR1 MDHEN and CDR2 SYDVKM. The CDR3 contains 14 residues. This chain's CDR3 is CASLGQGKYSPLHF. The CDR3 region has the DNA TGTGCCAGCCTGGGACAGGGGAAATATTCACCCCTCCACTTT.

The chain carries TRBV13 and TRBJ2-2; D ambiguous. The V gene's germline CDR1 is PRHDT and CDR2 FYEKMQ (reference sequence). Trimming took 5 bases from V and 6 from J, leaving 16 bases between them. The CDR3 has 15 residues. CDR3 bases: TGTGCCAGCAGCGCTCCTCCGCTAGAGTCCGGGGAGCTGTTTTTT. This gives the protein CASSAPPLESGELFF.

Concerning this clonotype: An end of the junction differs from the germline gene, which may be a read error. The V and J genes are TRBV5-1 and TRBJ2-3; TRBD2 matches 11 bases. The germline V gene has CDR1 SGHRS and CDR2 YFSETQ. The CDR3 has 16 amino acids. The CDR3 coding sequence is TGCGCCAGCAGCTATACTAGCGGGGGCTACACAGATGCGCAGTATTTT. Its translation: CASSYTSGGYTDAQYF. Supplemented by reference TRBV5-1 and TRBJ2-3, the full variable domain reads KAGVTQTPRYLIKTRGQQVTLSCSPISGHRSVSWYQQTPGQGLQFLFEYFSETQRNKGNFPGRFSGRQFSNSRSEMNVSTLELGDSALYLCASSYTSGGYTDAQYFGPGTRLTVL.

The genes are TRBV5-1 and TRBJ2-1, with D hard to call. The V end was cut by 7 bases, the J end by 3 bases, with 14 bases between. The CDR3 covers 14 residues. The V gene's germline CDR1 is SGHRS and CDR2 YFSETQ. The CDR3 coding sequence is TGCGCCAGCGGCGCCAGATTAGGCTACAATGAGCAGTTCTTC. This codes for CASGARLGYNEQFF. Variable domain in full (rest from reference TRBV5-1 and TRBJ2-1): KAGVTQTPRYLIKTRGQQVTLSCSPISGHRSVSWYQQTPGQGLQFLFEYFSETQRNKGNFPGRFSGRQFSNSRSEMNVSTLELGDSALYLCASGARLGYNEQFFGPGTRLTVL.